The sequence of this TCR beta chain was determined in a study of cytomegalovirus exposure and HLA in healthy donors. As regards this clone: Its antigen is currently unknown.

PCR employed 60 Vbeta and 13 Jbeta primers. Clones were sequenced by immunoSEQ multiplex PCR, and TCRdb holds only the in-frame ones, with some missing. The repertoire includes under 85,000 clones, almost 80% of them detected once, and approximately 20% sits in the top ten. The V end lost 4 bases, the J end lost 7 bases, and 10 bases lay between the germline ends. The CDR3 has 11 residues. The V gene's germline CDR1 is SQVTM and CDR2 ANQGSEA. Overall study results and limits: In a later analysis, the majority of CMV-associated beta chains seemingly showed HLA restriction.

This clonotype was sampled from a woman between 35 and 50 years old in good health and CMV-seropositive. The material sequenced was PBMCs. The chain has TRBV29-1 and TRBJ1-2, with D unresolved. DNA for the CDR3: TGCAGCGTTGGCGGTTTAGGTGGCTACACCTTC. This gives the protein CSVGGLGGYTF.